In its sample, the clone carrying this TCR beta chain was seen many times. The antigen is not known. The data derive from a study of T-cell reconstitution after alpha-beta-depleted transplantation in children. The germline CDR1 and CDR2 sequences are LGHDT and YNNKEL (reference sequence). Trimming pared 1 base from V and 0 bases from J, leaving 15 bases between. This CDR3 contains 18 residues. Points from the study as a whole: Several hundred expanded graft clones reportedly gave rise to the alpha-beta T cells present about two months after transplant. One year post-transplant, T-cell counts and diversity were largely derived from T cells produced anew. In some patients, recipient T cells and intrathymic progenitors surviving conditioning explained high day-60 diversity.

Library preparation (for TCRbeta) was performed with unique molecular identifiers. TCRdb redid the calling of the PCR reads with MiXCR, one entry per CDR3 protein. This table holds around 80,000 distinct CDR3 sequences, 15% to 20% found once. Material: PBMCs, mostly from graft donor cells, obtained 360 days after TCRalphabeta/CD19-depleted stem cell transplant. This TCR derives from a male patient between 2 and 10 years old who had a stem cell transplant for acute lymphoblastic leukemia, so the T cells may come from the graft donor. The chain recombines TRBV3-1 with TRBJ2-2; D might be TRBD2 (5 bases). This chain's CDR3 is CASSQVRGSNTNTGELFF. The CDR3 DNA sequence: TGTGCCAGCAGCCAAGTTCGGGGATCTAATACGAACACCGGGGAGCTGTTTTTT.